This T cell receptor beta chain was sequenced for a study of cytomegalovirus exposure and HLA in healthy donors. Findings of the study overall: Judged likely to be a sequencing artifact was a cluster of highly shared sequence variants. Later on, a genetic analysis was performed. It linked a missense variant in DCLRE1C with V- and J-gene trimming of TCR beta. Productive status was seen about 90% or about 30% of the time for most TCR beta V segments in an earlier analysis. As was reported, the HLA-A and HLA-B alleles of most subjects were accurately predicted from TCR beta sequences.

Comments on this clone: Its antigen is not identified.

It was with 60 Vbeta and 13 Jbeta primers that the PCR ran. Using immunoSEQ multiplex PCR, the repertoire was profiled, and TCRdb retains in-frame clones only, with some absent. The sample lists some 150,000 clones; more than 70% were seen once. CDR1 is SGHDT, CDR2 YYEEEE, per germline. The length of the CDR3 is 16 residues. V lost 4 bases to trimming and J lost 4 bases; unmatched junction nucleotides: 8. This receptor was taken from a male donor in good health and CMV-seronegative. Sequencing was carried out using PBMCs. The chain employs TRBV5-6 and TRBJ2-6; 7 bases are a match to TRBD1. The CDR3 loop reads CASSTFTGAGANVLTF. CDR3 coding DNA: TGTGCCAGCAGCACCTTTACAGGGGCCGGGGCCAACGTCCTGACTTTC. Based on the CDR3 plus reference TRBV5-6 and TRBJ2-6, the full variable domain is DAGVTQSPTHLIKTRGQQVTLRCSPKSGHDTVSWYQQALGQGPQFIFQYYEEEERQRGNFPDRFSGHQFPNYSSELNVNALLLGDSALYLCASSTFTGAGANVLTFGAGSRLTVL.